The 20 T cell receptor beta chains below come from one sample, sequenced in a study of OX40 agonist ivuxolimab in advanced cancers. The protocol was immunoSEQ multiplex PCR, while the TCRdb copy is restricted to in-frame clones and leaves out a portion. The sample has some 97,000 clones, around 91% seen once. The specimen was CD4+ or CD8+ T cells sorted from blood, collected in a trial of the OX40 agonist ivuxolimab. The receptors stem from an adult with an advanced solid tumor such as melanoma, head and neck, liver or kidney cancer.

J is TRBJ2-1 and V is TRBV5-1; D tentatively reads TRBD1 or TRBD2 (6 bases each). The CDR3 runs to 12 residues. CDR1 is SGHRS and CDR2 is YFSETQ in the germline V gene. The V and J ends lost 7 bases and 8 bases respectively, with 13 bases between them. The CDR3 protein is CASLGGVDEQFF. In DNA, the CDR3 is TGCGCCAGCCTCGGGGGCGTCGATGAGCAGTTCTTC.

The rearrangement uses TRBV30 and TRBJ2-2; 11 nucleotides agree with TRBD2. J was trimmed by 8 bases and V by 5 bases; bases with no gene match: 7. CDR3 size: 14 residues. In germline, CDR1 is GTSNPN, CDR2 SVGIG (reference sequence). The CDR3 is CAWGKGLAAGELFF. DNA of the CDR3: TGTGCCTGGGGGAAGGGACTAGCGGCTGGGGAGCTGTTTTTT.

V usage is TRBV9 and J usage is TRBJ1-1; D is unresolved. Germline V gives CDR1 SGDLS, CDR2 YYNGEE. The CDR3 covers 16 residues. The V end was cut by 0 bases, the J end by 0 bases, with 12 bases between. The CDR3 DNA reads TGTGCCAGCAGCGTAGGTTCTGACCTCATGAACACTGAAGCTTTCTTT. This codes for CASSVGSDLMNTEAFF.

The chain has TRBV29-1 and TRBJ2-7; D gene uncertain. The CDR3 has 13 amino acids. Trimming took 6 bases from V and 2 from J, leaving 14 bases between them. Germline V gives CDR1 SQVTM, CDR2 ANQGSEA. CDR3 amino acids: CSVSSTPTYEQYF. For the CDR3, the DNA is TGCAGCGTGTCGTCGACACCAACCTACGAGCAGTACTTC.

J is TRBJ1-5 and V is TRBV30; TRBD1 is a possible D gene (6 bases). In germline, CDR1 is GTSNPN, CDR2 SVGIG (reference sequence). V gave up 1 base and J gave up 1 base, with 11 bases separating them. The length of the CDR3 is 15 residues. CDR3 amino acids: CAWSAGARSNQPQHF. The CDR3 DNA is TGTGCCTGGAGTGCGGGGGCGAGGAGCAATCAGCCCCAGCATTTT.

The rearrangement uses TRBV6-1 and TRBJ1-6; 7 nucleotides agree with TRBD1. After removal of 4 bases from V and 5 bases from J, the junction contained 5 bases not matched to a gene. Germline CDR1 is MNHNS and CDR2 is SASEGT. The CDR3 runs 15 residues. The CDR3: CASSVGGGNNSPLHF. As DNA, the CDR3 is TGTGCCAGCAGTGTAGGAGGGGGCAATAATTCACCCCTCCACTTT.

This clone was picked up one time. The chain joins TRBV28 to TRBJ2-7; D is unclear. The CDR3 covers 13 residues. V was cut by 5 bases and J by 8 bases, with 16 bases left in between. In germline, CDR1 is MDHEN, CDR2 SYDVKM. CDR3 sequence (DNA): TGTGCCAGCAGTACAATAACCCCAGCACAGCAGTACTTC. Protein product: CASSTITPAQQYF.

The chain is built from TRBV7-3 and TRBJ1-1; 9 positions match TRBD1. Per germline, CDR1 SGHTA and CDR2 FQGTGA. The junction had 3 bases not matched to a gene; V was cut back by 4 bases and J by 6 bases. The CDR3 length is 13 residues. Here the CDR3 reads CASSSRQGAEAFF. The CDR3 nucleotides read TGTGCCAGCAGCTCAAGACAGGGGGCTGAAGCTTTCTTT.

CDR3 bases: TGTGCCAGCAGTGAAGCGTCCCGCACCCCGCATTTT. Protein sequence: CASSEASRTPHF. This chain joins TRBV2 and TRBJ1-5; no firm D call. V was cut by 0 bases and J by 15 bases, with 12 bases left in between. Germline V lookup: CDR1 SNHLY, CDR2 FYNNEI. This CDR3 is built from 12 residues.

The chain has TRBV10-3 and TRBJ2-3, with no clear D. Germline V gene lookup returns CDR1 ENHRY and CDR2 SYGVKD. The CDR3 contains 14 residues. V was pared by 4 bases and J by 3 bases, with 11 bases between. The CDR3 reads CAISGWGGTDTQYF. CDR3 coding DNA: TGTGCCATCAGTGGCTGGGGTGGGACAGATACGCAGTATTTT.

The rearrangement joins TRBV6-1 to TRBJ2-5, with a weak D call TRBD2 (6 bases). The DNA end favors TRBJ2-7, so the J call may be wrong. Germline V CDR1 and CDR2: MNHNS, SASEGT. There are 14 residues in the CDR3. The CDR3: CASRAGTSNYEQYF. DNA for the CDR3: TGTGCCAGTAGAGCCGGGACTTCAAATTACGAGCAGTACTTC.

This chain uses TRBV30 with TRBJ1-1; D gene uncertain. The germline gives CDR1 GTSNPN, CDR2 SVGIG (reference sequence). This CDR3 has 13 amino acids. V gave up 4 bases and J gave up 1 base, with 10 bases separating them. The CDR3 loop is CAWNLGQNTEAFF. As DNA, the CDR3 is TGTGCCTGGAATCTAGGGCAGAACACTGAAGCTTTCTTT. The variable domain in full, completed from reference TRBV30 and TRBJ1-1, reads SQTIHQWPATLVQPVGSPLSLECTVEGTSNPNLYWYRQAAGRGLQLLFYSVGIGQISSEVPQNLSASRPQDRQFILSSKKLLLSDSGFYLCAWNLGQNTEAFFGQGTRLTVV.

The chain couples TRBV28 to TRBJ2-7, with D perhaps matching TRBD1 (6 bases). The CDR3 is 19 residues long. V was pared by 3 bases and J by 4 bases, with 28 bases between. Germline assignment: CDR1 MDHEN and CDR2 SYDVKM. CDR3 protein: CASSFGRRFGDNLIYEQYF. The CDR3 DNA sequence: TGTGCCAGCAGTTTCGGTAGGAGGTTTGGGGACAACCTCATTTACGAGCAGTACTTC.

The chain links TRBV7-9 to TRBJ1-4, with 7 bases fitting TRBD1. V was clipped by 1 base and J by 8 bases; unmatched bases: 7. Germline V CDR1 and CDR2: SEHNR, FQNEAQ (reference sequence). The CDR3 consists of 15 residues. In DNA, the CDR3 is TGTGCCAGCAGCTTAGGGACAGGTTCGGAGGAAAAACTGTTTTTT. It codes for CASSLGTGSEEKLFF.

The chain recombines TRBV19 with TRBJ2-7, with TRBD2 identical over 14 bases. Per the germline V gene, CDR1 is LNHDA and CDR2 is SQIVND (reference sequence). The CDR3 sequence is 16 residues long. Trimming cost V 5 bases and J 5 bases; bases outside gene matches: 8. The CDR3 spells CASSSGTSGRLDEQYF. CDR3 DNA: TGTGCCAGTAGTTCCGGGACTAGCGGGAGACTTGACGAGCAGTACTTC.

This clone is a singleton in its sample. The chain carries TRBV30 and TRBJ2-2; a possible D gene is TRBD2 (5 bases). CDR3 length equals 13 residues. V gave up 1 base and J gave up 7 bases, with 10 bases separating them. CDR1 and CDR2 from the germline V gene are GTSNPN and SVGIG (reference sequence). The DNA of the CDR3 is TGTGCCTGGAGTGGAGGGCCGGGCGGGGAGCTGTTTTTT. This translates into CAWSGGPGGELFF. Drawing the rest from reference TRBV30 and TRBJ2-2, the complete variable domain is SQTIHQWPATLVQPVGSPLSLECTVEGTSNPNLYWYRQAAGRGLQLLFYSVGIGQISSEVPQNLSASRPQDRQFILSSKKLLLSDSGFYLCAWSGGPGGELFFGEGSRLTVL.

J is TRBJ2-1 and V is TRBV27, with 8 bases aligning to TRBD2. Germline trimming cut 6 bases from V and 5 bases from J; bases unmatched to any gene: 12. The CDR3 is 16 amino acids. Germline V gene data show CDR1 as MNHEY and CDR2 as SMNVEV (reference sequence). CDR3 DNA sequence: TGTGCCAGCAGCCGCCGCGGGCTAGCGGGCGACAATGAGCAGTTCTTC. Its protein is CASSRRGLAGDNEQFF.

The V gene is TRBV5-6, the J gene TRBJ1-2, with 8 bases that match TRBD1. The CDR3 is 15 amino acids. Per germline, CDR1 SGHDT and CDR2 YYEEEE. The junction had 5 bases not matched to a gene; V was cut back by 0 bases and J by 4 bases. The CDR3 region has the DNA TGTGCCAGCAGCTTGGTGGCAGGGGGCAGCTATGGCTACACCTTC. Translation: CASSLVAGGSYGYTF.

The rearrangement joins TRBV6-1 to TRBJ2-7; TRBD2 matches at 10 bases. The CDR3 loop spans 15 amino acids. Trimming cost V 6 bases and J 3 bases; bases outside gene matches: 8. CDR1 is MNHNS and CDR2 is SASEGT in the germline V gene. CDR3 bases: TGTGCCAGCAGCCGAATTTCTAGCGGGGGCTACGAGCAGTACTTC. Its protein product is CASSRISSGGYEQYF.

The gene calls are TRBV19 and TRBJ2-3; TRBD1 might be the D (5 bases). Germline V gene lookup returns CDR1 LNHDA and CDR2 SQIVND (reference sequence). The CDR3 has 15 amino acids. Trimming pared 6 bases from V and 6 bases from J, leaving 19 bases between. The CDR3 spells CASRSRQLASDTQYF. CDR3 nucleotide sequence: TGTGCCAGTAGAAGCCGACAGTTGGCCAGCGATACGCAGTATTTT.